This T cell receptor (beta chain) was recovered during a study of T-cell reconstitution after alpha-beta-depleted transplantation in children. Unique molecular identifiers were incorporated into the prepared TCRbeta library. TCRdb reprocessed the PCR reads via MiXCR and lists one record per CDR3 protein. Seen here are some 78,000 distinct CDR3 sequences, roughly an eighth observed once, and the top ten hold about 25%. Study findings and constraints: As was reported, about two months after transplant, alpha-beta T cells came from several hundred expanded graft clones. Surviving thymic progenitors and recipient T cells were the source of high TCRbeta diversity at day 60 in some patients.

The trim removed 10 bases at V and 7 bases at J, leaving 8 bases unmatched. Germline CDR1 ENHRY, CDR2 SYGVKD. The CDR3 runs to 13 residues. This clonotype was seen at least ten times. Its target is unknown. This chain uses TRBV10-3 with TRBJ2-7, with 12 bases that match TRBD2. The TCR was taken from a male patient aged 2-9 years who had a stem cell transplant for acute lymphoblastic leukemia, so the T cells may come from the graft donor. Source: PBMCs, mostly from graft donor cells, taken 180 days after TCRalphabeta/CD19-depleted stem cell transplant. The CDR3 protein is CASSLAGGWEQYF. The CDR3 DNA follows: TGTGCCAGCTCACTAGCGGGAGGTTGGGAGCAGTACTTC.